The present TCR beta chain was sequenced within a study of response to subunit inactivated influenza vaccine. From the RT-PCR reads, TCRdb called clonotypes with MiXCR, one entry per CDR3 protein. The sample lists roughly 700,000 distinct CDR3 sequences, around 13% occurring once. In this sample, this clonotype turned up many times. Its antigen remains unidentified. Study-wide results and limits: Every seasonal influenza vaccination brings in few new T cells, the authors suggested.

Germline CDR1 reads SQVTM; CDR2 reads ANQGSEA. With 4 bases removed from V and 4 bases from J, the gap between germline ends came to 17 bases. The CDR3 spans 14 residues. The TCR originated in a man aged 45-65 years who received an inactivated influenza vaccine. The specimen comprised PBMCs from blood, sampled around 15 days before vaccination. V is TRBV29-1 and J is TRBJ2-7; D is perhaps TRBD1 (7 bases). The CDR3, as DNA: TGCAGCGTTGCCCCCCAGGGGGGAGTTTACGAGCAGTACTTC. Protein: CSVAPQGGVYEQYF.